This T cell receptor beta chain was retrieved from a study of blood T cells in healthy people across ages. Findings and limits, study-wide: Age advanced and TCR beta diversity per million T cells fell, roughly linearly. It was the long-lived donors that had more naive CD4+ cells and higher diversity than aged donors.

Those donating, healthy Caucasian individuals from Russia, were aged roughly 6 to 100. Note on this clonotype: Antigen: not known. One end of the junction is discordant with germline, which a read error may explain.

CDR1 and CDR2 (germline): LNHNV, YYDKDF (reference sequence). There are 15 residues in the CDR3. A second PCR, run for 7 to 11 cycles, used a sample-barcoded 5' primer plus a J-beta primer mix. Each cDNA molecule carried a tag from a template-switch adaptor that contained 12 random nucleotides. TCRdb used MiXCR to reprocess the 5' RACE reads, holding one entry per CDR3 protein. Altogether around 1.7 million distinct CDR3 sequences are present, 25% to 30% being singletons, with the ten largest covering approximately 7.7%. V is TRBV15 and J is TRBJ1-2; D unclear. This sequence was found in a woman aged 25-40 years in good health. The sample taken for sequencing was blood. CDR3 sequence reads: CATGRGNSMDYGYTF. The CDR3 nucleotides read TGTGCCACCGGCAGAGGAAACTCGATGGACTATGGCTACACCTTC.